A single sample gave rise to the 15 T cell receptor beta chains below, sequenced in a study of OX40 agonist ivuxolimab in advanced cancers. TCRdb's table, derived via immunoSEQ multiplex PCR, lists solely in-frame clones and lacks some. The repertoire consists of 70,000 to 95,000 clones, with 85% to 90% occurring once and the leading ten covering over 10%. Source: CD4+ or CD8+ T cells sorted from blood, taken in a trial of the OX40 agonist ivuxolimab. The source of these receptors is an adult with an advanced solid tumor such as melanoma, head and neck, liver or kidney cancer.

The CDR3 here is CASSPREGIPSGNTIYF. The CDR3 bases are TGTGCCAGCAGCCCCCGGGAAGGGATCCCCTCTGGAAACACCATATATTTT. V and J are TRBV14 and TRBJ1-3, with D unclear. The CDR3 contains 17 residues. Germline V gene data show CDR1 as SGHDN and CDR2 as FVKESK. Deletions cut 4 bases from V and 0 bases from J, with 16 bases between.

The chain has TRBV12-5 and TRBJ2-5; TRBD1 matches 9 bases. The CDR3 contains 13 residues. CDR1 and CDR2 (germline): LGHNT, FRNRAP. Losses at the gene ends were 4 bases for V and 5 bases for J; bases not matched to a gene: 2. The CDR3 loop reads CASGSGQGETQYF. In DNA form, the CDR3 reads TGTGCTAGTGGTTCTGGACAGGGGGAGACCCAGTACTTC.

J is TRBJ2-7 and V is TRBV5-5; D may be TRBD2 (6 bases). The ends were cut back, 6 bases at V and 0 bases at J, with 16 bases in the middle. CDR1 SGHKS and CDR2 YYEKEE come from the germline V gene (reference sequence). The CDR3 is made up of 15 amino acids. Written as DNA, the CDR3 is TGTGCCAGCAAATCCGCGGCGGGAAGCTCCTACGAGCAGTACTTC. Amino acids: CASKSAAGSSYEQYF. The full variable domain, completed using reference TRBV5-5 and TRBJ2-7, is DAGVTQSPTHLIKTRGQQVTLRCSPISGHKSVSWYQQVLGQGPQFIFQYYEKEERGRGNFPDRFSARQFPNYSSELNVNALLLGDSALYLCASKSAAGSSYEQYFGPGTRLTVT.

The rearrangement links TRBV19 to TRBJ2-3; 8 bases map to TRBD1. V was clipped by 4 bases and J by 1 base; unmatched bases: 1. CDR3 size: 14 residues. Germline V lookup: CDR1 LNHDA, CDR2 SQIVND (reference sequence). The CDR3 loop is CASSRGQGTDTQYF. CDR3 DNA: TGTGCCAGTAGTAGGGGACAGGGCACAGATACGCAGTATTTT.

This rearrangement joins TRBV6-5 to TRBJ1-5, with TRBD1 matching 9 bases. CDR3 length: 15 residues. Germline V gene sequence: CDR1 MNHEY, CDR2 SVGAGI. Germline trimming cut 6 bases from V and 7 bases from J; bases unmatched to any gene: 10. CDR3 in DNA: TGTGCCAGCAGGGGGGACAGGGAAGGACTGCAGCCCCAGCATTTT. This encodes CASRGDREGLQPQHF.

This clone was seen a single time. The rearrangement joins TRBV4-1 to TRBJ2-1; tentative D call: TRBD2 (7 bases). This CDR3 spans 17 amino acids. V was shortened by 4 bases and J by 7 bases, with 23 bases between the two germline ends. Germline CDR1 is MGHRA and CDR2 is YSYEKL. This chain's CDR3 is CASSPLGRGRADNEQFF. The CDR3 bases are TGCGCCAGCAGCCCGCTGGGGAGGGGGAGGGCCGATAATGAGCAGTTCTTC.

This clone occurred a few times. This rearrangement joins TRBV7-9 to TRBJ2-7; D ambiguous. Trimming pared 1 base from V and 2 bases from J, leaving 3 bases between. This CDR3 is built from 12 residues. CDR1 and CDR2 (germline): SEHNR, FQNEAQ (reference sequence). CDR3 protein: CASSLGTYEQYF. CDR3 in DNA: TGTGCCAGCAGCTTAGGGACCTACGAGCAGTACTTC.

The gene calls are TRBV9 and TRBJ2-3; 7 nucleotides agree with TRBD2. After removal of 2 bases from V and 1 base from J, the junction contained 7 bases not matched to a gene. The germline gives CDR1 SGDLS, CDR2 YYNGEE. The CDR3 totals 16 residues. For the CDR3, the DNA is TGTGCCAGCAGCGTCTATGGGGGAGGGGGCACAGATACGCAGTATTTT. Translation: CASSVYGGGGTDTQYF.

This rearrangement joins TRBV4-1 to TRBJ2-1; 12 nucleotides match TRBD2. Germline V gene data show CDR1 as MGHRA and CDR2 as YSYEKL. Losses at the gene ends were 3 bases for V and 10 bases for J; bases not matched to a gene: 1. This CDR3 has 13 amino acids. Here the CDR3 DNA reads TGCGCCAGCAGCCACGGACTAGCGGGAGAGCAGTTCTTC. It is translated as CASSHGLAGEQFF.

This chain links TRBV2 with TRBJ1-2; D not resolved. V lost 8 bases to trimming and J lost 4 bases, with 5 bases between them. Looked up from germline, CDR1 is SNHLY and CDR2 is FYNNEI. This CDR3 contains 10 residues. Written as DNA, the CDR3 is TGTGCCAGCGGAGGCTATGGCTACACCTTC. This codes for CASGGYGYTF.

V usage is TRBV4-1 and J usage is TRBJ2-7, with 12 bases identical to TRBD2. CDR3 size: 16 residues. Per germline, CDR1 MGHRA and CDR2 YSYEKL. J lost 5 bases, V lost 0 bases, and 5 bases had no gene match. DNA of the CDR3: TGCGCCAGCAGCCAAGAACCGACTAGCGGGAGCGACGAGCAGTACTTC. Translating gives CASSQEPTSGSDEQYF.

The chain recombines TRBV30 with TRBJ2-7; D ambiguous. CDR1 is GTSNPN and CDR2 is SVGIG in the germline V gene (reference sequence). The CDR3 spans 16 residues. Trimming removed 0 bases from V and 3 bases from J, with 18 bases in between. The CDR3 sequence: CAWSVLKPPGFYEQYF. The CDR3 region has the DNA TGTGCCTGGAGTGTGCTTAAACCCCCCGGATTCTACGAGCAGTACTTC.

The gene calls are TRBV10-3 and TRBJ1-1; a possible D gene is TRBD1 (6 bases). Germline assignment: CDR1 ENHRY and CDR2 SYGVKD. Trimming took off 4 bases at V and 0 bases at J, with 9 bases between the two ends. The CDR3 length is 14 residues. DNA of the CDR3: TGTGCCATCAGTGCAGGGGCAATGAACACTGAAGCTTTCTTT. Encoded protein: CAISAGAMNTEAFF.

V gene TRBV5-1 combines with J gene TRBJ2-1; 12 positions match TRBD2. Germline V CDR1 and CDR2: SGHRS, YFSETQ. Trimming took 4 bases from V and 8 from J; bases not matched to a gene: 16. The CDR3 sequence is 18 residues long. The CDR3 here is CASSGSGLAGSGRDEQFF. CDR3 bases: TGCGCCAGCAGCGGCTCGGGACTAGCGGGCTCCGGTAGGGATGAGCAGTTCTTC. Looking up the rest from reference TRBV5-1 and TRBJ2-1 gives the full variable domain: KAGVTQTPRYLIKTRGQQVTLSCSPISGHRSVSWYQQTPGQGLQFLFEYFSETQRNKGNFPGRFSGRQFSNSRSEMNVSTLELGDSALYLCASSGSGLAGSGRDEQFFGPGTRLTVL.

Of note for this clone: This may be a read error, as it is one base from a much larger clone. Other DNA sequences in the same sample also yield this CDR3. The rearrangement links TRBV4-2 to TRBJ2-7, with 10 bases fitting TRBD2. The CDR3 has 17 residues. Germline lookup yields CDR1 LGHNA and CDR2 YNFKEQ. The CDR3 loop is CASSQDRGAGGPYEQYF. The CDR3 DNA reads as TGTGCCAGCAGTCAAGATCGGGGAGCGGGAGGGCCCTACGAGCAGTACTTC.